The clone carrying this TCR beta chain is classed as medium-sized. What it binds is unknown. Patients showing uncontrolled infection, other autoimmune disease, pregnancy or lactation were ineligible. Clinical symptoms, serum thyroxine and TRAb, thyroid ultrasound and orbital computed tomography were used for the diagnoses. The CDR3 runs 14 residues. V lost 6 bases and J lost 3; bases outside the gene matches: 3. Germline V gene lookup returns CDR1 SEHNR and CDR2 FQNEAQ (reference sequence). This sample was taken from a study of T cells in Graves' hyperthyroidism and ophthalmopathy. Study results and limitations: Within blood appeared most thyroid clonotypes that had expanded above 0.001. Ophthalmopathy was identified by the model a median roughly 6.5 months ahead of onset.

Amplified TCR beta CDR3 regions derived from RNA transcripts. Primed by the HTBI set, a first-round RT-PCR was run on the TCR CDR3. TCRdb re-called the multiplex PCR reads with MiXCR, one entry per CDR3 protein. The table has 20,000 to 30,000 distinct CDR3 sequences, around 47% seen once. V and J are TRBV7-9 and TRBJ1-2, with 11 nucleotides matching TRBD1. Material: blood. This sequence was found in a woman between 40 and 55 years old with Graves' hyperthyroidism that later progressed to Graves' ophthalmopathy. The CDR3 is CASRTGQGDYGYTF. CDR3 in DNA: TGTGCCAGCAGAACGGGACAGGGGGACTATGGCTACACCTTC.